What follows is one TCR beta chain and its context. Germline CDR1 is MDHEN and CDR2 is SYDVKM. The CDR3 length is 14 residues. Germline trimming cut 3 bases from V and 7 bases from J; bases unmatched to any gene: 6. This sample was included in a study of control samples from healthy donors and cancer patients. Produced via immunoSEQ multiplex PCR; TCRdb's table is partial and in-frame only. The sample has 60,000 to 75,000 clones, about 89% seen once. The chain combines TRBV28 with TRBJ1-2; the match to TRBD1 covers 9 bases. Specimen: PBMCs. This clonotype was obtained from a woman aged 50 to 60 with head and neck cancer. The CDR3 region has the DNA TGTGCCAGCAGTTTGGGTGGGACAGGGACTGGCTACACCTTC. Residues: CASSLGGTGTGYTF.